The 17 T cell receptor beta chains reported below all come from one sample, sequenced in a study of blood T cells in healthy people across ages. A second PCR of about 7 to 11 cycles used a sample-barcoded 5' primer and a J-beta primer mix. TCRdb recomputed calls from the 5' RACE reads with MiXCR, one row per CDR3 protein. The table includes fewer than 600,000 distinct CDR3 sequences, around a quarter detected once. These data also formed part of another study, on T cells of mothers and their children.

The sequenced material came from blood. The receptors here all came from a boy younger than 10 in good health.

This chain links TRBV15 with TRBJ1-2; D remains unclear. This CDR3 contains 15 residues. Deletions cut 1 base from V and 6 bases from J, with 15 bases between. Germline lookup yields CDR1 LNHNV and CDR2 YYDKDF (reference sequence). For the CDR3, the DNA is TGTGCCACCAGCAGAGCTGGCAGGCAGGAGGATGGCTACACCTTC. Residues: CATSRAGRQEDGYTF.

The chain combines TRBV25-1 with TRBJ2-1; TRBD2 matches at 13 bases. This CDR3 has 14 residues. Germline V CDR1 and CDR2: MGHDK, SYGVNS. The V segment lost 7 bases and the J segment 6 bases; nucleotides outside the gene matches: 3. CDR3 residues: CASTRLAGGNEQFF. The CDR3 nucleotides read TGTGCCAGCACCCGACTAGCGGGAGGCAATGAGCAGTTCTTC.

The CDR3 region has the DNA TGCGCCAGCAGTATGGACGGGAACACTGAAGCTTTCTTT. Translating it yields CASSMDGNTEAFF. The chain has TRBV10-2 and TRBJ1-1; D is unclear. Germline CDR1 and CDR2: WSHSY and SAAADI. The CDR3 is made up of 13 amino acids. V dropped 5 bases and J dropped 1 base, with 8 bases sitting between them.

This clonotype was counted between two and nine times. V gene TRBV29-1 combines with J gene TRBJ1-1; 7 bases agree with TRBD1. This CDR3 has 13 amino acids. CDR1 and CDR2 (germline): SQVTM, ANQGSEA. V shed 5 bases, J shed 4 bases, and the junction held 7 bases outside the gene matches. CDR3 residues: CSVRSGGPTEAFF. DNA of the CDR3: TGCAGCGTTAGGTCAGGGGGGCCCACTGAAGCTTTCTTT.

This sequence joins TRBV19 and TRBJ2-1; 8 bases agree with TRBD1. The DNA matches TRBJ2-5 better at its end, which makes the J call doubtful. CDR3 size: 15 residues. Looked up from germline, CDR1 is LNHDA and CDR2 is SQIVND (reference sequence). CDR3 bases: TGTGCCAGTAGTGAGGCCGGACAGGGTGGCCAGACCCAGTACTTC. Protein product: CASSEAGQGGQTQYF.

The genes are TRBV14 and TRBJ2-2; 8 bases line up with TRBD2. The V and J ends lost 0 bases and 3 bases, in that order; junction bases with no gene match: 6. This CDR3 has 17 amino acids. CDR1 and CDR2 from the germline V gene are SGHDN and FVKESK. CDR3 residues: CASSQDILAGYTGELFF. The DNA for the CDR3 is TGTGCCAGCAGCCAAGATATCCTAGCGGGCTACACCGGGGAGCTGTTTTTT.

CDR3 DNA sequence: TGTGCCAGCAGCTTAGCGGGGGGGAGAAACACTGAAGCTTTCTTT. Translated: CASSLAGGRNTEAFF. This rearrangement joins TRBV7-9 to TRBJ1-1; D is perhaps TRBD1 (5 bases). This CDR3 region has 15 residues. V gave up 0 bases and J gave up 2 bases, with 10 bases separating them. The germline gives CDR1 SEHNR, CDR2 FQNEAQ (reference sequence).

The chain uses TRBV5-6 and TRBJ1-2; possible D gene TRBD1, 6 bases. The V end lost 3 bases, the J end lost 14 bases, and 23 bases lay between the germline ends. This CDR3 spans 14 amino acids. Germline CDR1 reads SGHDT; CDR2 reads YYEEEE. The CDR3 DNA reads TGTGCCAGCAGCTGGGGGACAAGAGGGGTTGTGGATACCTTC. Protein: CASSWGTRGVVDTF.

This clonotype was detected ten times or more. The chain is built from TRBV7-2 and TRBJ2-1, with TRBD2 matching 8 bases. The CDR3 covers 16 residues. The V and J ends lost 2 bases and 0 bases, in that order; junction bases with no gene match: 3. Germline CDR1 reads SGHTA; CDR2 reads FQGNSA. CDR3 coding DNA: TGTGCCAGCAGCTTAATGAGCGGGAGCTCCTACAATGAGCAGTTCTTC. Residues: CASSLMSGSSYNEQFF.

This clonotype has a handful of counts. This chain links TRBV2 with TRBJ2-3; TRBD2 matches at 11 bases. Germline trimming cut 6 bases from V and 5 bases from J; bases unmatched to any gene: 10. There are 16 residues in the CDR3. Germline CDR1 SNHLY, CDR2 FYNNEI. Here the CDR3 DNA reads TGTGCCAGCAGAGACCTTAGCGGGGGGGCTAAAGATACGCAGTATTTT. This encodes CASRDLSGGAKDTQYF. The variable domain in full, completed from reference TRBV2 and TRBJ2-3, reads EPEVTQTPSHQVTQMGQEVILRCVPISNHLYFYWYRQILGQKVEFLVSFYNNEISEKSEIFDDQFSVERPDGSNFTLKIRSTKLEDSAMYFCASRDLSGGAKDTQYFGPGTRLTVL.

The chain is built from TRBV7-2 and TRBJ2-3; 12 bases fit TRBD2. This CDR3 has 16 amino acids. CDR1 and CDR2 from the germline V gene are SGHTA and FQGNSA. V was pared by 2 bases and J by 6 bases, with 6 bases of the junction left unmatched. As DNA, the CDR3 is TGTGCCAGCAGCTTACTAGCGGGAGGGGGAGCGGATACGCAGTATTTT. It translates to CASSLLAGGGADTQYF.

V gene TRBV7-3 combines with J gene TRBJ2-3, with 10 bases fitting TRBD2. Germline trimming cut 5 bases from V and 5 bases from J; bases unmatched to any gene: 7. CDR1 is SGHTA, CDR2 FQGTGA, per germline. This CDR3 is 15 amino acids long. CDR3: CASSPSGGGGDTQYF. The CDR3 coding sequence is TGTGCCAGCAGCCCTAGCGGGGGAGGAGGAGATACGCAGTATTTT.

J is TRBJ1-5 and V is TRBV6-1, with TRBD1 matching over 8 bases. After removal of 5 bases from V and 0 bases from J, the junction contained 9 bases not matched to a gene. Germline CDR1 is MNHNS and CDR2 is SASEGT. The CDR3 spans 17 residues. The CDR3 DNA is TGTGCCAGCAGTCTTACTTCAGGGGGCAGTAGCAATCAGCCCCAGCATTTT. Protein product: CASSLTSGGSSNQPQHF.

A few counts support this clonotype. The CDR3 DNA reads TGTGCCAGCAGTTTGGTCCGGGCGGGAGGATGGTACGAGCAGTACTTC. Protein sequence: CASSLVRAGGWYEQYF. This chain joins TRBV12-3 or TRBV12-4 and TRBJ2-7; TRBD2 agrees at 8 bases. With V trimmed by 3 bases and J by 4 bases, 11 bases remained unmatched. CDR3 length: 16 amino acids.

This clonotype was seen many times. The V and J genes are TRBV3-1 and TRBJ1-2; D not resolved. The CDR3 spans 14 residues. Germline V CDR1 and CDR2: LGHDT, YNNKEL (reference sequence). V was cut by 3 bases and J by 10 bases, with 18 bases left in between. In nucleotides, the CDR3 is TGTGCCAGCAGCCAGCTAGGATCCCTGGCGAACTACACCTTC. As protein: CASSQLGSLANYTF. Full variable domain (remainder filled in from reference TRBV3-1 and TRBJ1-2): DTAVSQTPKYLVTQMGNDKSIKCEQNLGHDTMYWYKQDSKKFLKIMFSYNNKELIINETVPNRFSPKSPDKAHLNLHINSLELGDSAVYFCASSQLGSLANYTFGSGTRLTVV.

The rearrangement links TRBV2 to TRBJ2-7, with TRBD2 identical over 8 bases. V dropped 1 base and J dropped 2; count of bases not matched to a gene: 7. The CDR3 runs 16 residues. CDR1 is SNHLY and CDR2 is FYNNEI in the germline V gene. The CDR3 protein is CASSEGLGSGTYEQYF. CDR3 sequence (DNA): TGTGCCAGCAGTGAAGGGTTGGGTAGCGGGACCTACGAGCAGTACTTC.

The CDR3 here is CAIKLTSGSVEQFF. CDR3 sequence (DNA): TGTGCCATCAAGTTGACTAGCGGGTCTGTGGAGCAGTTCTTC. This chain links TRBV10-3 with TRBJ2-7; 10 bases are a match to TRBD2. Matching the DNA end better, TRBJ2-1 makes the J call doubtful. This CDR3 is 14 amino acids long. Germline CDR1 and CDR2: ENHRY and SYGVKD.